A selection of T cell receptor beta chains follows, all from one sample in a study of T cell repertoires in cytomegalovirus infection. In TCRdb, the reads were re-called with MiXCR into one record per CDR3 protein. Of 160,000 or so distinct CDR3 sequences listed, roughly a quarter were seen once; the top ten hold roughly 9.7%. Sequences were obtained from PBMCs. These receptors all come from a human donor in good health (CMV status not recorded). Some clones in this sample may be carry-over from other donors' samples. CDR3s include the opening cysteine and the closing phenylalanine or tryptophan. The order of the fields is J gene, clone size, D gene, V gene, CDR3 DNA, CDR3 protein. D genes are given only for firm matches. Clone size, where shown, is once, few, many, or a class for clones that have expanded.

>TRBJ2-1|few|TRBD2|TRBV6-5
TGTGCCAGCAGTTTTAACCCCGGGACTAGCGGGAGGACCGCCTACAATGAGCAGTTCTTC
CASSFNPGTSGRTAYNEQFF
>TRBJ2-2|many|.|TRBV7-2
TGTGCCAGCAGCTTAGAGGCAGGGGCAACCGGGGAGCTGTTTTTT
CASSLEAGATGELFF
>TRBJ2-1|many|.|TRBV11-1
TGTGCCAGCAGCTTGAGCTCCTACAATGAGCAGTTCTTC
CASSLSSYNEQFF
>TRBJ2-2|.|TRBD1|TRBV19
TGTGCCAGTAAACTGACAGGGGTCGGGGAGCTGTTTTTT
CASKLTGVGELFF
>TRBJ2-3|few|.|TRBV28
TGTGCCAGCAGTTCCGGGCCCCGCACAGATACGCAGTATTTT
CASSSGPRTDTQYF
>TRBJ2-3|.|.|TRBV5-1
TGCGCCAGCAGGGCCGACAGTTTCACAGATACGCAGTATTTT
CASRADSFTDTQYF
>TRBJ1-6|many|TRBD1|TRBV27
TGTGCCAGCAGTGGGGGACAGGGTCCCTATTCACCCCTCCACTTT
CASSGGQGPYSPLHF
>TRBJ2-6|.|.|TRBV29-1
TGCAGCGTTGGAGGGACTGGGGCCAACGTCCTGACTTTC
CSVGGTGANVLTF
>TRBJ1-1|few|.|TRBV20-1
TGCAGTGCAATACAGGGAATAAATAGGAAGGCTTTCTTT
CSAIQGINRKAFF
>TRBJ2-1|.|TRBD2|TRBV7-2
TGTGCCAGCAGCTTAGTAGCGGGAGGTACGAATGAGCAGTTCTTC
CASSLVAGGTNEQFF
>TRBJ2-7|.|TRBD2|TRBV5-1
TGCGCCAGCAGCCCGGACGGGGGGGTTAGTCGCGAGCAGTACTTC
CASSPDGGVSREQYF
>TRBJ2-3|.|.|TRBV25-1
TGTGCCAGCATCGCCCGTGGGCCGGGGAATGGCACAGATACGCAGTATTTT
CASIARGPGNGTDTQYF
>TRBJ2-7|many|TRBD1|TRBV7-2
TGTGCCAGCCAGATGGGGACAGGGTCCTACGAGCAGTACTTC
CASQMGTGSYEQYF
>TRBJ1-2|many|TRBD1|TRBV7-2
TGTGCCAGCAGCGCAGGGGGCGGCTATGGCTACACCTTC
CASSAGGGYGYTF